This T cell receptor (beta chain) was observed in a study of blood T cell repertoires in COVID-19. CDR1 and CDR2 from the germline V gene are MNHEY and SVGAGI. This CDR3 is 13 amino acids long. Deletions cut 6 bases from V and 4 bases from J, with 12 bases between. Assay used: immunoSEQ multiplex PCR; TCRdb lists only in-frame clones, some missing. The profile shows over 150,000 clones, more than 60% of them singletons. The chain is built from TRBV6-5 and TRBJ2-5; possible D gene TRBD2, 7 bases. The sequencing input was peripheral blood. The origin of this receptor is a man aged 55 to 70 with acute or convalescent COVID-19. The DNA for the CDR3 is TGTGCCAGCAGAGAGGGGGGGACAGAGACCCAGTACTTC. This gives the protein CASREGGTETQYF.